One T cell receptor beta chain is described in this entry. Trimming removed 0 bases from V and 5 bases from J, with 17 bases in between. The CDR3 runs to 17 residues. Germline V gene data show CDR1 as LGHNA and CDR2 as YSLEER. This entry belongs to a study of blood T cell repertoires in COVID-19. Study information: The origin of the acute and convalescent COVID-19 samples was the United States, Italy and Spain. PBMCs, B-cell-depleted T cells, or T cells provided the cDNA or gDNA that made up the material.

Per the authors' pipeline: How many nucleated cells were present was estimated from reference gene primer amplification. Produced via immunoSEQ multiplex PCR; TCRdb's table is partial and in-frame only. The V and J calls and clone size come from that table; D and trimming were worked out from the DNA. The data show around 68,000 clones, approximately 91% seen once. Specimen: peripheral blood. This TCR was recovered from a human donor in a cohort sampled during active COVID-19. The rearrangement links TRBV4-3 to TRBJ2-4; the D gene is possibly TRBD2 (7 bases). DNA of the CDR3: TGCGCCAGCAGCCAAGAATATGGGGGGGCCTACCAAAACATTCAGTACTTC. Translation gives CASSQEYGGAYQNIQYF.